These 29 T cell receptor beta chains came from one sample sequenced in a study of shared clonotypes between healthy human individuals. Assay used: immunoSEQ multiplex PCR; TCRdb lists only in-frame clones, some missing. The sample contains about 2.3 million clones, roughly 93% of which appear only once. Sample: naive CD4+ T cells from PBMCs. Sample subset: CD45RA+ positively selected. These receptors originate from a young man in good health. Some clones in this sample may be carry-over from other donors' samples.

The DNA of the CDR3 is TGTGCCAGCAAACTGAACCGGGACAGGGGCACAGATACGCAGTATTTT. Translated, it gives CASKLNRDRGTDTQYF. V and J are TRBV27 and TRBJ2-3; 9 bases are a match to TRBD1. This CDR3 spans 16 amino acids. Unmatched junction bases numbered 9, after V lost 7 bases and J lost 1 base. The germline gives CDR1 MNHEY, CDR2 SMNVEV (reference sequence).

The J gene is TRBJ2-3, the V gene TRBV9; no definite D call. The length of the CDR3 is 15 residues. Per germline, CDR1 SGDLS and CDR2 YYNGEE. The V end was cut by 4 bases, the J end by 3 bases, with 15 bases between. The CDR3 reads CASSPRFLVTDTQYF. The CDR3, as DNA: TGTGCCAGCAGCCCCCGATTTCTGGTAACAGATACGCAGTATTTT. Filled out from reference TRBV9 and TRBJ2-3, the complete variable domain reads DSGVTQTPKHLITATGQRVTLRCSPRSGDLSVYWYQQSLDQGLQFLIQYYNGEERAKGNILERFSAQQFPDLHSELNLSSLELGDSALYFCASSPRFLVTDTQYFGPGTRLTVL.

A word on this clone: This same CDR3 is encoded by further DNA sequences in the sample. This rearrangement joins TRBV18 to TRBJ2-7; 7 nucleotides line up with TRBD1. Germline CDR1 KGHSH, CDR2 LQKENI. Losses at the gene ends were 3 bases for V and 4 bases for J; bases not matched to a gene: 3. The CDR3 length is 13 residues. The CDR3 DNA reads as TGTGCCAGCTCACCCCCAGGGGGATACGAGCAGTACTTC. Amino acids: CASSPPGGYEQYF. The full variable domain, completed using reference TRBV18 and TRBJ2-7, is NAGVMQNPRHLVRRRGQEARLRCSPMKGHSHVYWYRQLPEEGLKFMVYLQKENIIDESGMPKERFSAEFPKEGPSILRIQQVVRGDSAAYFCASSPPGGYEQYFGPGTRLTVT.

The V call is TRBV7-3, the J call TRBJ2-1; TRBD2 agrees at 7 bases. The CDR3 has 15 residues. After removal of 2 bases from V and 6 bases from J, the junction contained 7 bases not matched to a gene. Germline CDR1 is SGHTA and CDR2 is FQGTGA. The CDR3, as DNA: TGTGCCAGCAGCTTATATGCGGGGGTTGGCAATGAGCAGTTCTTC. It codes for CASSLYAGVGNEQFF.

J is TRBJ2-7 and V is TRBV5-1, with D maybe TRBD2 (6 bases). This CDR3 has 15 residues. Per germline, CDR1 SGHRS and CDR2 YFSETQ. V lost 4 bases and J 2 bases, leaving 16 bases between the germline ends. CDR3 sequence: CASSRDWGEAYEQYF. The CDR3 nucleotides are TGCGCCAGCAGCCGGGATTGGGGGGAGGCCTACGAGCAGTACTTC.

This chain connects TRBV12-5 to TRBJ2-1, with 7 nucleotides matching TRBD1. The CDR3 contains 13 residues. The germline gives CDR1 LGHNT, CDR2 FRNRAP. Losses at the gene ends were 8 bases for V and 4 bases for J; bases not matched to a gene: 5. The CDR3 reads CASSRDRYNEQFF. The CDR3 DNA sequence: TGTGCTAGTTCCCGGGACAGATACAATGAGCAGTTCTTC.

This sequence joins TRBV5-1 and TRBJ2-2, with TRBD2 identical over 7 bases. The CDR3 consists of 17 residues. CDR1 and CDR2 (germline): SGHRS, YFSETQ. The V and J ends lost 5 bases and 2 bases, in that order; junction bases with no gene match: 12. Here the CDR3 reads CASSSGTTPFNTGELFF. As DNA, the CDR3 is TGCGCCAGCAGTTCCGGGACTACTCCCTTTAACACCGGGGAGCTGTTTTTT.

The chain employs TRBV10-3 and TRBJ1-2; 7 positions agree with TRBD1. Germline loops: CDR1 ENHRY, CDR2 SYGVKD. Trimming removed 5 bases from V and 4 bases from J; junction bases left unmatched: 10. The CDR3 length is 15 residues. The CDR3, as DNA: TGTGCCATCAGTTTTACTCAGGGACAGCTCTATGGCTACACCTTC. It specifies CAISFTQGQLYGYTF.

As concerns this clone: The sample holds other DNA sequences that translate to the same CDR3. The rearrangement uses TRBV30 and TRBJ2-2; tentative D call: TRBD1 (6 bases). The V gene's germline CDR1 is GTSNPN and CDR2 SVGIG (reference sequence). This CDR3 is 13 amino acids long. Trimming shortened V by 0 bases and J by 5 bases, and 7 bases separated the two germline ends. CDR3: CAWSVRGTGELFF. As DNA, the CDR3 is TGTGCCTGGAGTGTAAGGGGGACCGGGGAGCTGTTTTTT.

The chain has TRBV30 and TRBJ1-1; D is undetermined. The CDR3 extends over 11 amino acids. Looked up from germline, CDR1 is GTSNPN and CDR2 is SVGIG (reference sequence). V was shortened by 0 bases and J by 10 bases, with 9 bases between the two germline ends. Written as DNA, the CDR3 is TGTGCCTGGAGTGTAGGGCACACAGCTTTCTTT. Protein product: CAWSVGHTAFF.

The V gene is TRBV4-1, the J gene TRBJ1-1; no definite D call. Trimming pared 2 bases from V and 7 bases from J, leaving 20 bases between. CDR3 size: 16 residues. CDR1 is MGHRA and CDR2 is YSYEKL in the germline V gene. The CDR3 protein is CASSQPLSQRTGEAFF. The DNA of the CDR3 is TGCGCCAGCAGCCAACCACTGTCACAGAGGACGGGTGAAGCTTTCTTT.

CDR3 sequence: CASSVNRGANYGYTF. The DNA of the CDR3 is TGTGCCAGTAGTGTTAACAGGGGAGCTAACTATGGCTACACCTTC. The rearrangement uses TRBV19 and TRBJ1-2; 7 positions match TRBD1. The CDR3 extends over 15 amino acids. J was trimmed by 0 bases and V by 5 bases; bases with no gene match: 6. Germline V gives CDR1 LNHDA, CDR2 SQIVND (reference sequence).

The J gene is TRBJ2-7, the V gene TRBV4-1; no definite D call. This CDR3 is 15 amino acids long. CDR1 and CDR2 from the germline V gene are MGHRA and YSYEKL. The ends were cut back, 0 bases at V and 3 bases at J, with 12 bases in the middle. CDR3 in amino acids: CASSQDIGRIYEQYF. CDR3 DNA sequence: TGCGCCAGCAGCCAAGATATCGGGCGGATCTACGAGCAGTACTTC.

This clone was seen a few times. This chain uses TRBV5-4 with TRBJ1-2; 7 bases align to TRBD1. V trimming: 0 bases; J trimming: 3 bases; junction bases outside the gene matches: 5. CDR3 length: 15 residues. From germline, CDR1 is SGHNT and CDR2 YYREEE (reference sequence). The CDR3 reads CASSLVAGGDYGYTF. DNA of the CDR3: TGTGCCAGCAGCTTGGTGGCAGGGGGTGACTATGGCTACACCTTC. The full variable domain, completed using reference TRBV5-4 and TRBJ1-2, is ETGVTQSPTHLIKTRGQQVTLRCSSQSGHNTVSWYQQALGQGPQFIFQYYREEENGRGNFPPRFSGLQFPNYSSELNVNALELDDSALYLCASSLVAGGDYGYTFGSGTRLTVV.

CDR3 nucleotide sequence: TGTGCCAGCAGTGAATATTTAAGACTAGCGGGGCGCAATGAGCAGTTCTTC. It is translated as CASSEYLRLAGRNEQFF. V and J are TRBV2 and TRBJ2-1; 11 bases align to TRBD2. Germline V gene data show CDR1 as SNHLY and CDR2 as FYNNEI. The CDR3 spans 17 residues. J was trimmed by 6 bases and V by 2 bases; bases with no gene match: 9.

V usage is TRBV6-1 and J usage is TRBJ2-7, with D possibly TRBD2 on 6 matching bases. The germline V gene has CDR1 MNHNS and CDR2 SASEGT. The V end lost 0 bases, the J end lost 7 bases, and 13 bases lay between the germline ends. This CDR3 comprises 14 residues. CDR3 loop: CASSEAPTRGEQYF. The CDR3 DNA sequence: TGTGCCAGCAGTGAAGCCCCCACCCGGGGGGAGCAGTACTTC.

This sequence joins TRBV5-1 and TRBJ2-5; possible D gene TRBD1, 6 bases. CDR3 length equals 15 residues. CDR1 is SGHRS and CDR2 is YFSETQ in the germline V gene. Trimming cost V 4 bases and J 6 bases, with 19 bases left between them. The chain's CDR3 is CASSPSGTLRQTQYF. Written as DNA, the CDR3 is TGCGCCAGCAGCCCATCCGGGACACTTCGACAGACCCAGTACTTC.

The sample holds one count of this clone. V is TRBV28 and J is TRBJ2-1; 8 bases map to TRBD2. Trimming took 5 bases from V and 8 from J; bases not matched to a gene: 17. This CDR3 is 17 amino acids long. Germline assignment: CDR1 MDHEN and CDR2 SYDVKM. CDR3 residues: CASSPRGSAGARHEQFF. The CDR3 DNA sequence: TGTGCCAGCAGTCCCAGAGGGTCAGCGGGAGCGCGCCATGAGCAGTTCTTC.

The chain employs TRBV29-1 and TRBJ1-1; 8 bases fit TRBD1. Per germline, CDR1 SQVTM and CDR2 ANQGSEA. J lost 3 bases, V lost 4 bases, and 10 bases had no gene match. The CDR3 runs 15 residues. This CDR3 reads CSVAGQGARDTEAFF. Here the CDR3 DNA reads TGCAGCGTTGCCGGTCAGGGGGCAAGGGACACTGAAGCTTTCTTT.

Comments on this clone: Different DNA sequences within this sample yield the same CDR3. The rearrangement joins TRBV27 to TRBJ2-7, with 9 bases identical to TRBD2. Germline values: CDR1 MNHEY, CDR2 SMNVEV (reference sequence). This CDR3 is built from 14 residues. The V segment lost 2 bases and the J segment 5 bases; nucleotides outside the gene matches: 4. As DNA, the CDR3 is TGTGCCAGCAGTTTAAGCGGGAGGATCCACGAGCAGTACTTC. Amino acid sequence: CASSLSGRIHEQYF.

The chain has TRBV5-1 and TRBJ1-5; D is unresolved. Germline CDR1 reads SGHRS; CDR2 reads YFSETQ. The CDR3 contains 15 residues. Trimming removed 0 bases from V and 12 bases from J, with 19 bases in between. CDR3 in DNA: TGCGCCAGCAGCTTGGCCCCAGGCCCTTCCGCCCACCAGCATTTT. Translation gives CASSLAPGPSAHQHF.

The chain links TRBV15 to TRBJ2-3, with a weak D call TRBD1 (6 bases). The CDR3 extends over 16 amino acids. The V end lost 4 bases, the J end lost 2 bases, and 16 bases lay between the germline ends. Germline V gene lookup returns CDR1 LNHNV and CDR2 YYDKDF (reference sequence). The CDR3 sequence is CATSNLPGDYTDTQYF. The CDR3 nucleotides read TGTGCCACCAGCAATCTGCCAGGGGATTACACAGATACGCAGTATTTT.

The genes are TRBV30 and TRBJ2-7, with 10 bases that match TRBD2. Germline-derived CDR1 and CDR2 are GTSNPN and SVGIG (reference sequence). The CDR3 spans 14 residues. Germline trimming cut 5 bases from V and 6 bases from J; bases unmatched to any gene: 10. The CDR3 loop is CAWDPSLAGVEQYF. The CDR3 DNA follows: TGTGCCTGGGACCCCAGCCTAGCGGGAGTCGAGCAGTACTTC.

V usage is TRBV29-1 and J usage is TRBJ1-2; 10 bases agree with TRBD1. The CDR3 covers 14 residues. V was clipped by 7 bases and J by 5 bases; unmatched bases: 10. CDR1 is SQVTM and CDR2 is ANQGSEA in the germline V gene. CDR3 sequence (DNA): TGCAGCGGTAGGACAGGGGGTATTAAATATGGCTACACCTTC. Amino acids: CSGRTGGIKYGYTF.

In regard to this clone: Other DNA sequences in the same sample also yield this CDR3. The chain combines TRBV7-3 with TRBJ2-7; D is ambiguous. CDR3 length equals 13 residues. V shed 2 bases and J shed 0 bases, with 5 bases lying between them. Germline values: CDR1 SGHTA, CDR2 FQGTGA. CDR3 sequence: CASSLADSYEQYF. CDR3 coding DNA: TGTGCCAGCAGCTTAGCCGACTCCTACGAGCAGTACTTC.

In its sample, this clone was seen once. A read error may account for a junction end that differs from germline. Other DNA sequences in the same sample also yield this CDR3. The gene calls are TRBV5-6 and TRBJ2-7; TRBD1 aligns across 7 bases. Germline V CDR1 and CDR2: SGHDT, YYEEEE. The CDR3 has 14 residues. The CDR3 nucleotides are TGTGCCAGCAGCCAATCGGGACAGACCTACGAGCAATACTTC. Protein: CASSQSGQTYEQYF. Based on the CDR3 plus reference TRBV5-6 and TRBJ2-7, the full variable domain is DAGVTQSPTHLIKTRGQQVTLRCSPKSGHDTVSWYQQALGQGPQFIFQYYEEEERQRGNFPDRFSGHQFPNYSSELNVNALLLGDSALYLCASSQSGQTYEQYFGPGTRLTVT.

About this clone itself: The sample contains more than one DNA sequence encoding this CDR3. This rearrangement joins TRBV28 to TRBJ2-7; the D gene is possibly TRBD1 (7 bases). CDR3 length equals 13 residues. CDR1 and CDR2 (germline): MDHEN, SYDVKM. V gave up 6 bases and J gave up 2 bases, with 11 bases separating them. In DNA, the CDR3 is TGTGCCAGCAGGGGCGGGACAGCCTACGAGCAGTACTTC. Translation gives CASRGGTAYEQYF.

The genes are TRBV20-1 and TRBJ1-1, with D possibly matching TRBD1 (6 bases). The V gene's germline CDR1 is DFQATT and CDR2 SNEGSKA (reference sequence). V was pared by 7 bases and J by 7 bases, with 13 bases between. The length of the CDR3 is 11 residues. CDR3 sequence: CSGTAGSEAFF. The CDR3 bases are TGCAGTGGGACAGCCGGAAGTGAAGCTTTCTTT.

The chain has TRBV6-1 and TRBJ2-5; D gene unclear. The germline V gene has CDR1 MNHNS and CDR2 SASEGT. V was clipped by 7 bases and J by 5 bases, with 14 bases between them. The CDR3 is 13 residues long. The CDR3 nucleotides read TGTGCCAGCATTAGGGCACCGAGGGAGACCCAGTACTTC. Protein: CASIRAPRETQYF.